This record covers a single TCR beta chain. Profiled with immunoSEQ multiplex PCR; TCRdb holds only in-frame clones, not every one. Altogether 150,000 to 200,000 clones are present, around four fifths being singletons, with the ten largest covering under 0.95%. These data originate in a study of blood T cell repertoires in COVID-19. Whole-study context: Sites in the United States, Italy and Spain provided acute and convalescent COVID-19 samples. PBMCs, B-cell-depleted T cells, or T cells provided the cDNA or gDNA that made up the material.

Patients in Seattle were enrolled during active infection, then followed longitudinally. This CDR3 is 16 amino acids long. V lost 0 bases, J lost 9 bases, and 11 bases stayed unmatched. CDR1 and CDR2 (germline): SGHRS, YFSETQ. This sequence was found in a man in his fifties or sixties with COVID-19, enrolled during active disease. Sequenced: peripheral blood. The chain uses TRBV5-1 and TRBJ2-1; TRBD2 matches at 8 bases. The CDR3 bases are TGCGCCAGCAGCTTGGCCGTTTCGGGAGGGTCTACTGAGCAGTTCTTC. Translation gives CASSLAVSGGSTEQFF.